This T cell receptor (beta chain) was captured in a study of OX40 agonist ivuxolimab in advanced cancers. Regarding the study in general: The costimulatory receptor OX40 (CD134) was targeted by ivuxolimab, a fully human IgG2 agonistic monoclonal antibody. Intravenous ivuxolimab was administered to patients every 2 weeks at six dose levels: 0.01, 0.1, 0.3, 1.5, 3 and 10 mg/kg. Of the approximately 54 patients in dose escalation, 19 had hepatocellular carcinoma, roughly 15 had melanoma, 9 had renal cell carcinoma and 9 had head and neck cancer. A male proportion of around 80% and a mean age of 60 years, ranging from roughly 23 to 85, were recorded for the dose-escalation cohort. Prior anti-PD-1, anti-PD-L1 or anti-CTLA-4 therapy was permitted, and checkpoint inhibitors had been received by under 50% of dose-escalation patients. Three dose-escalation patients achieved partial responses, one with hepatocellular carcinoma and two with cutaneous melanoma. Peripheral TCRbeta sequencing aimed to test whether ivuxolimab altered TCR sequence diversity and caused clonal T-cell expansion. The monotherapy dose-escalation portion (N ≈ 55 patients) of the phase I ivuxolimab trial is reported in the paper.

Genomic DNA was extracted from sorted cells for sequencing of the TCRbeta CDR3 region. The immunoSEQ Assay was used for sequencing of TCRbeta CDR3 regions. Sourced from immuneACCESS, this table was stored by TCRdb with only in-frame sequences that have V and J called. A share of the clones is absent; for the studies checked, an unresolved V gene accounts for under half, and the remainder has no known explanation. In all, the sample holds approximately 18,000 clones, and about 82% of those were seen once. The ten largest clones capture roughly 27% of the sample. Concerning this clone: There is no known antigen for this receptor. No base quality values were provided; no much bigger clone lies one nucleotide off.

The trial excluded patients who had a history of autoimmune disease or who were on systemic immunosuppression. In every dose cohort, peripheral blood was drawn for TCR sequencing at baseline, cycle 4 day 1, and cycle 7 day 1. Samples came from an open-label, multicenter, first-in-human phase I dose-escalation trial of ivuxolimab. The trial enrolled adults with locally advanced or metastatic head and neck squamous cell, hepatocellular, melanoma or renal cell carcinoma. Before TCR sequencing, CD4+ T cells and CD8+ T cells from peripheral blood were sorted into separate populations. On the study overall, not on this receptor specifically: Low levels of normalized T-cell clonal expansion were also seen in some nonresponding patients. Antigen specificity was not determined for the clonally expanded peripheral T cells. After ivuxolimab, expanded clones were on average more numerous among CD8+ T cells than among CD4+ T cells. In partial responders in the 0.1-3.0 mg/kg groups, normalized peripheral clonal expansion was found to be among the lowest, especially among CD8+ T cells. Clonal expansion of both CD4+ and CD8+ blood T cells was observed from baseline to week 6 at doses 0.1 to 3.0 mg/kg.

This sample comprised CD4+ or CD8+ T cells sorted from blood, obtained in a trial of the OX40 agonist ivuxolimab. The sequence came from an adult with an advanced solid tumor such as melanoma, head and neck, liver or kidney cancer.

The CDR3 is CASSLSSTGWEYNEQFF. The nucleotide sequence is TGTGCCAGCAGTTTAAGTTCGACAGGGTGGGAATACAATGAGCAGTTCTTC. The chain couples TRBV27 to TRBJ2-1; TRBD1 lines up with 7 middle nucleotides. Compared with germline, V lacks 2 bases and J lacks 4 bases; bases without a gene match: 11. Taken from the germline V gene (reference sequence), the CDR1 and CDR2 loops are MNHEY and SMNVEV. Counted from cysteine to phenylalanine, this CDR3 has 17 amino acids. Here the CDR3 DNA is all that survives: 51 bases in frame from base 1.